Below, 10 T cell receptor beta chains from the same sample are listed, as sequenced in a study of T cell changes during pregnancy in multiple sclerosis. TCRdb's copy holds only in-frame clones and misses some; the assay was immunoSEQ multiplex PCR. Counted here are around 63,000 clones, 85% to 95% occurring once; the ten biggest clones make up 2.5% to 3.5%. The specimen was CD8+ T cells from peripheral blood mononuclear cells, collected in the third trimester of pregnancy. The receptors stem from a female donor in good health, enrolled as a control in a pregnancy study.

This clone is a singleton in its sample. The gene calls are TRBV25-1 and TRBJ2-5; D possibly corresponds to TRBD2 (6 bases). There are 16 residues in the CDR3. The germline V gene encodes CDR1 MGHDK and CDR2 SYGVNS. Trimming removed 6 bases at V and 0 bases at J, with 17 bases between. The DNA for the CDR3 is TGTGCCAGCAGCCCCGAGGGACTTTTGTACCAAGAGACCCAGTACTTC. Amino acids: CASSPEGLLYQETQYF.

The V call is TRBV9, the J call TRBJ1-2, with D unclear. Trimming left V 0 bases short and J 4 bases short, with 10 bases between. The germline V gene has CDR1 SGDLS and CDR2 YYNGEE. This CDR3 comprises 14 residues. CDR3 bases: TGTGCCAGCAGCGTAGATCACAGCAGCTATGGCTACACCTTC. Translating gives CASSVDHSSYGYTF.

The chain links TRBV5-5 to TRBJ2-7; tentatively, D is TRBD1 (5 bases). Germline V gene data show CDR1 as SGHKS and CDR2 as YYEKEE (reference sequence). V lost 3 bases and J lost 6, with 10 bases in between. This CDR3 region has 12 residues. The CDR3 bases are TGTGCCAGCAGCTATACAGGTTCCGAGCAGTACTTC. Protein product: CASSYTGSEQYF.

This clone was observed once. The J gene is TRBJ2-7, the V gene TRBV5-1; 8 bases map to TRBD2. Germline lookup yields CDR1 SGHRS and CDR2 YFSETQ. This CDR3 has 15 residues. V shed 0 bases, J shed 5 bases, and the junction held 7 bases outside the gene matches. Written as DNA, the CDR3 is TGCGCCAGCAGCTTGGGGGGCGGGGGGTACGACGAGCAGTACTTC. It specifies CASSLGGGGYDEQYF. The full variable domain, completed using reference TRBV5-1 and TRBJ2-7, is KAGVTQTPRYLIKTRGQQVTLSCSPISGHRSVSWYQQTPGQGLQFLFEYFSETQRNKGNFPGRFSGRQFSNSRSEMNVSTLELGDSALYLCASSLGGGGYDEQYFGPGTRLTVT.

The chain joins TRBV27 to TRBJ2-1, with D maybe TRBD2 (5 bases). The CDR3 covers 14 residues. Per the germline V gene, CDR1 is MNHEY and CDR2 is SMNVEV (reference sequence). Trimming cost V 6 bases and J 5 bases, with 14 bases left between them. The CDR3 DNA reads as TGTGCCAGCAGGCGACCGGAGGCTAACAATGAGCAGTTCTTC. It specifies CASRRPEANNEQFF.

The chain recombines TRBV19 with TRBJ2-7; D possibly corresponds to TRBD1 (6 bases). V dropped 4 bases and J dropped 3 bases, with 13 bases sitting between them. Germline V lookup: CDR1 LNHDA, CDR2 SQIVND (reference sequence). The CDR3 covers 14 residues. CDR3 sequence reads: CASSSWTENYEQYF. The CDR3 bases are TGTGCCAGTAGTAGTTGGACAGAAAACTACGAGCAGTACTTC.

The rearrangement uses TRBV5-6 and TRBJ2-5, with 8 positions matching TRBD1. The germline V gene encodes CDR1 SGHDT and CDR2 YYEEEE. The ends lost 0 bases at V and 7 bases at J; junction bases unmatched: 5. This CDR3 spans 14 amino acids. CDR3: CASSLADRGWTQYF. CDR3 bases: TGTGCCAGCAGCTTGGCTGACAGGGGATGGACCCAGTACTTC.

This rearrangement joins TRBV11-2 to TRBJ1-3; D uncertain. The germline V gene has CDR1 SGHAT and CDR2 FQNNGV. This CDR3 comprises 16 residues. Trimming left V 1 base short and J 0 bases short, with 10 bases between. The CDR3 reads CASSLALGDSGNTIYF. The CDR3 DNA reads TGTGCCAGCAGCTTAGCGCTCGGGGACTCTGGAAACACCATATATTTT.

The CDR3 DNA follows: TGTGCCTGGGCCGTCTGGAGGGCGCCCTACAATGAGCAGTTCTTC. The encoded protein is CAWAVWRAPYNEQFF. The rearrangement uses TRBV30 and TRBJ2-1; TRBD2 is a possible D gene (6 bases). V lost 5 bases and J 2 bases, leaving 16 bases between the germline ends. The CDR3 totals 15 residues. Germline CDR1 reads GTSNPN; CDR2 reads SVGIG (reference sequence).

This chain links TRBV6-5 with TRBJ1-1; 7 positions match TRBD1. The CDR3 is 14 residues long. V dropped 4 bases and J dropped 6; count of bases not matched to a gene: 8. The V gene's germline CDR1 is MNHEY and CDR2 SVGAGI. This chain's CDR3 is CASSLTGIYAEAFF. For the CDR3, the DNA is TGTGCCAGCAGTTTGACAGGGATTTACGCTGAAGCTTTCTTT.